This T cell receptor (beta chain) stems from a study of T cell responses to AZD1222 COVID-19 vaccine. The germline V gene has CDR1 MRHNA and CDR2 SNTAGT. The CDR3 is 8 amino acids. With 10 bases removed from V and 11 bases from J, the gap between germline ends came to 8 bases. The protocol was immunoSEQ multiplex PCR, while the TCRdb copy is restricted to in-frame clones and leaves out a portion. The sample contains 110,000 or so clones, more than 75% of which appear only once. Study results and limitations: Spike-wide coverage was observed for vaccine-associated CD4 TCRs, with dominant responses at 160-218 and 743-854.

As to this clone: As yet, its antigen is unknown.

This chain connects TRBV6-4 to TRBJ2-5; D gene ambiguous. Material: peripheral blood, obtained 28 days after the second AZD1222 dose. The TCR comes from an adult who received the AZD1222 COVID-19 vaccine. CDR3 sequence (DNA): TGTGCCACCCGTAAGCAGTACTTC. Translated: CATRKQYF.